These 12 T cell receptor beta chains share one sample of origin, sequenced in a study of cytomegalovirus exposure and HLA in healthy donors (dated by TCRdb to the late 2010s). The library was made by the immunoSEQ multiplex PCR assay. A mixture of 60 forward primers for TCR Vbeta segments and 13 reverse primers for TCR Jbeta segments was used in the multiplex PCR. TCRdb retrieved this table from immuneACCESS and kept in-frame rearrangements only. Not all clones are present; in checked studies, unresolved V genes account for under half, and no reason is known for the remainder. Here the sample has 180,000 or so clones; 75% to 80% occur a single time. The ten largest clones capture approximately 6% of the sample. Sequenced: PBMCs. The receptors were gathered from a middle-aged man in good health and CMV-seropositive.

The chain has TRBV4-1 and TRBJ2-1, with 7 bases matching TRBD1. This CDR3 has 17 amino acids. Looked up from germline, CDR1 is MGHRA and CDR2 is YSYEKL. Trimming at V came to 1 base and at J to 0 bases, leaving 6 bases not matched to a gene. CDR3 sequence (DNA): TGCGCCAGCAGCCAAGTCCCAGGGGACAGCTCCTACAATGAGCAGTTCTTC. It encodes CASSQVPGDSSYNEQFF.

Of note for this clone: This CDR3 is also generated by other DNA sequences in the sample. The J gene is TRBJ2-7, the V gene TRBV19, with 8 positions matching TRBD2. The V gene's germline CDR1 is LNHDA and CDR2 SQIVND (reference sequence). The V segment lost 3 bases and the J segment 0 bases; nucleotides outside the gene matches: 4. The length of the CDR3 is 15 residues. The CDR3, as DNA: TGTGCCAGTAGTATCTCCAGCGGGAGCTCCTACGAGCAGTACTTC. This encodes CASSISSGSSYEQYF.

The V and J genes are TRBV9 and TRBJ2-3; 10 nucleotides match TRBD2. V lost 6 bases, J lost 3 bases, and 7 bases stayed unmatched. Germline-derived CDR1 and CDR2 are SGDLS and YYNGEE. The CDR3 consists of 15 residues. The CDR3: CASTLAGERTDTQYF. CDR3 DNA: TGTGCCAGCACCCTAGCGGGAGAGAGGACAGATACGCAGTATTTT.

V gene TRBV28 combines with J gene TRBJ2-6; the D gene is possibly TRBD1 (5 bases). CDR3 length equals 17 residues. Germline lookup yields CDR1 MDHEN and CDR2 SYDVKM. The V and J ends lost 6 bases and 0 bases respectively, with 15 bases between them. The chain's CDR3 is CASRPDDSISGANVLTF. Here the CDR3 DNA reads TGTGCCAGCAGACCCGATGACAGTATCTCTGGGGCCAACGTCCTGACTTTC.

The CDR3 reads CASSPTGEEKLFF. In DNA, the CDR3 is TGTGCCAGCAGCCCGACGGGAGAGGAAAAACTGTTTTTT. The chain employs TRBV5-8 and TRBJ1-4; D is unclear. The germline V gene has CDR1 SGHTS and CDR2 YDEGEE. This CDR3 is built from 13 residues. Trimming pared 4 bases from V and 8 bases from J, leaving 12 bases between. The full variable domain, with the rest looked up from reference TRBV5-8 and TRBJ1-4, is EAGVTQSPTHLIKTRGQQATLRCSPISGHTSVYWYQQALGLGLQFLLWYDEGEERNRGNFPPRFSGRQFPNYSSELNVNALELEDSALYLCASSPTGEEKLFFGSGTQLSVL.

This clone was detected only once. CDR3 residues: CASSLSYGYTF. As DNA, the CDR3 is TGTGCCAGCAGCCTCAGCTATGGCTACACCTTC. The J gene is TRBJ1-2, the V gene TRBV28; unclear D gene. The CDR3 sequence is 11 residues long. Germline values: CDR1 MDHEN, CDR2 SYDVKM. Trimming took 6 bases from V and 4 from J, leaving 6 bases between them.

The chain uses TRBV28 and TRBJ2-7, with 12 bases matching TRBD2. Per the germline V gene, CDR1 is MDHEN and CDR2 is SYDVKM. J lost 5 bases, V lost 3 bases, and 11 bases had no gene match. The CDR3 spans 17 residues. CDR3 sequence: CASSFSSGRAGRDEQYF. CDR3 DNA: TGTGCCAGCAGTTTTTCTAGCGGGAGGGCCGGTCGGGACGAGCAGTACTTC.

The chain uses TRBV6-5 and TRBJ2-7, with 9 bases fitting TRBD1. Germline V lookup: CDR1 MNHEY, CDR2 SVGAGI. V lost 6 bases, J lost 2 bases, and 5 bases stayed unmatched. This CDR3 is 14 amino acids long. The CDR3 DNA is TGTGCCAGCAGGACAGGGGGAACACCCTACGAGCAGTACTTC. Protein: CASRTGGTPYEQYF.

The chain couples TRBV11-2 to TRBJ2-1; TRBD2 matches at 11 bases. The germline V gene has CDR1 SGHAT and CDR2 FQNNGV. The CDR3 totals 16 residues. The V gene end was trimmed by 5 bases and the J gene end by 5 bases; junction bases not matched to a gene: 8. The CDR3 here is CASSLLAGGSNNEQFF. Written as DNA, the CDR3 is TGTGCCAGCAGCCTATTAGCGGGAGGGTCGAACAATGAGCAGTTCTTC.

The V call is TRBV11-3, the J call TRBJ2-7, with TRBD1 identical over 10 bases. J was trimmed by 4 bases and V by 1 base; bases with no gene match: 4. The CDR3 is made up of 15 amino acids. Germline assignment: CDR1 SGHNT and CDR2 YENEEA. The CDR3 is CASSLAPGQGYEQYF. CDR3 DNA: TGTGCCAGCAGCTTAGCCCCGGGACAGGGGTACGAGCAGTACTTC.

This chain links TRBV5-1 with TRBJ2-3; 10 bases align to TRBD1. Unmatched junction bases numbered 6, after V lost 4 bases and J lost 1 base. Germline assignment: CDR1 SGHRS and CDR2 YFSETQ. The CDR3 is made up of 16 amino acids. In DNA, the CDR3 is TGCGCCAGCAGCACGGCCGGGACAGGGGGCACAGATACGCAGTATTTT. Protein sequence: CASSTAGTGGTDTQYF.

The CDR3 nucleotides are TGTGCCAGCAGCCCCGGGACTAGCGGGATGGCAGATACGCAGTATTTT. It is translated as CASSPGTSGMADTQYF. This rearrangement joins TRBV9 to TRBJ2-3, with TRBD2 matching 13 bases. After removal of 4 bases from V and 4 bases from J, the junction contained 6 bases not matched to a gene. The CDR3 length is 16 residues. In germline, CDR1 is SGDLS, CDR2 YYNGEE.